These 25 T cell receptor beta chains originate from one sample sequenced in a study of vaccination effects on CD4 cells after COVID-19 (dated by TCRdb to between 2021 and 2022). The library was made by the immunoSEQ multiplex PCR assay. The table was pulled from immuneACCESS by TCRdb, which kept in-frame rearrangements only. Such tables lose some clones; where checked, under half of the loss comes from unresolved V genes, and the rest has no known cause. Present in this sample are about 38,000 clones, 70% to 85% of which were seen just once. Of the sample, less than 2% is held by the ten largest clones. In the ViraFEST assay, PBMC were stimulated with viral peptide pools, and antigen-specific CD4+ T cell clonotypes were then identified by expansion using TCR sequencing. After more than 9 days of culture, CD4+ T cells were isolated with the EasySep CD4+ T cell isolation kit. Each participant got two doses of an mRNA SARS-CoV-2 vaccine, either BNT162b2 or mRNA-1273.

Their target antigens are unknown. The material was CD4+ T cells from PBMCs cultured with HCoV-NL63 spike peptides, obtained after COVID-19 vaccination. This specimen's cell subset or site label, per the study, means: HCoV-NL63 spike overlapping peptide pool stimulation. The receptors derive from a human donor who received a COVID-19 vaccine. Some clones in this sample may be carry-over from other donors' samples.

The chain couples TRBV7-9 to TRBJ2-3; 9 bases are shared with TRBD2. After removal of 5 bases from V and 5 bases from J, the junction contained 8 bases not matched to a gene. Germline assignment: CDR1 SEHNR and CDR2 FQNEAQ (reference sequence). CDR3 length: 15 residues. The DNA for the CDR3 is TGTGCCAGCAGCCCACTAGCGGGTGGGGGAGATACGCAGTATTTT. Amino acids: CASSPLAGGGDTQYF.

This chain links TRBV29-1 with TRBJ1-1, with a possible D match to TRBD1 (6 bases). Trimming stripped 6 bases from V and 7 bases from J, with 15 bases between. Germline values: CDR1 SQVTM, CDR2 ANQGSEA. This CDR3 contains 12 residues. CDR3 DNA: TGCAGCGTCGCACAGGGTACCTATGAAGCTTTCTTT. Translating it yields CSVAQGTYEAFF.

The chain couples TRBV2 to TRBJ2-5; 7 nucleotides agree with TRBD1. This CDR3 comprises 14 residues. Germline CDR1 and CDR2: SNHLY and FYNNEI. Losses at the gene ends were 4 bases for V and 5 bases for J; bases not matched to a gene: 7. The chain's CDR3 is CASSAQQGTETQYF. The CDR3 coding sequence is TGTGCCAGCAGTGCCCAACAGGGGACGGAGACCCAGTACTTC.

The CDR3 is CATSRGGPQETQYF. CDR3 DNA: TGTGCCACCAGCAGAGGGGGACCCCAAGAGACCCAGTACTTC. This sequence joins TRBV15 and TRBJ2-5; D tentatively reads TRBD1 or TRBD2 (5 bases each). The V gene's germline CDR1 is LNHNV and CDR2 YYDKDF (reference sequence). CDR3 length: 14 residues. V gave up 1 base and J gave up 1 base, with 7 bases separating them.

The count of this clone is one. The chain combines TRBV24-1 with TRBJ2-5; 13 bases map to TRBD2. J was trimmed by 5 bases and V by 4 bases; bases with no gene match: 3. The CDR3 loop spans 15 amino acids. Germline CDR1 KGHDR, CDR2 SFDVKD. CDR3 amino acids: CATSDSTSGGETQYF. Written as DNA, the CDR3 is TGTGCCACCAGTGACTCGACTAGCGGGGGGGAGACCCAGTACTTC.

CDR3 DNA sequence: TGTGCCACCAGTGTCACCACAGGGGAGAAGACCCAGTACTTC. It encodes CATSVTTGEKTQYF. The chain links TRBV24-1 to TRBJ2-5; 7 bases agree with TRBD1. The CDR3 runs 14 residues. Germline CDR1 KGHDR, CDR2 SFDVKD. V trimming: 5 bases; J trimming: 6 bases; junction bases outside the gene matches: 8.

V gene TRBV19 combines with J gene TRBJ2-2; a weak D match, TRBD2 (5 bases). The germline V gene encodes CDR1 LNHDA and CDR2 SQIVND (reference sequence). Between the trimmed V and J ends, which lost 8 bases and 4 bases, there was a span of 8 bases. This CDR3 is 12 amino acids long. Here the CDR3 reads CASGRGTGELFF. The CDR3 nucleotides are TGTGCCAGTGGCCGGGGCACCGGGGAGCTGTTTTTT.

V usage is TRBV2 and J usage is TRBJ2-5; D is possibly TRBD2 (6 bases). Trimming shortened V by 1 base and J by 5 bases, and 14 bases separated the two germline ends. Germline-derived CDR1 and CDR2 are SNHLY and FYNNEI. This CDR3 spans 15 amino acids. DNA for the CDR3: TGTGCCAGCAGTGAAGTATTGGAGGGCAGGGAGACCCAGTACTTC. It yields the protein CASSEVLEGRETQYF.

In its sample, this clone was seen once. This chain links TRBV10-2 with TRBJ1-1; no reliable D call. The length of the CDR3 is 14 residues. Germline loops: CDR1 WSHSY, CDR2 SAAADI. V was trimmed by 3 bases and J by 0 bases, leaving 8 bases between them. The CDR3 sequence is CASSDFRVNTEAFF. In DNA, the CDR3 is TGCGCCAGCAGTGATTTTCGTGTGAACACTGAAGCTTTCTTT.

V gene TRBV2 combines with J gene TRBJ2-7, with D maybe TRBD2 (5 bases). Germline loops: CDR1 SNHLY, CDR2 FYNNEI. Trimming stripped 5 bases from V and 4 bases from J, with 15 bases between. The CDR3 runs to 14 residues. CDR3 sequence: CASSPPSTGYEQYV. DNA for the CDR3: TGTGCCAGCAGTCCCCCAAGTACGGGATACGAGCAGTACGTC.

The genes are TRBV6-6 and TRBJ2-5, with 8 bases fitting TRBD1. The CDR3 extends over 13 amino acids. The junction had 6 bases not matched to a gene; V was cut back by 6 bases and J by 6 bases. In germline, CDR1 is MNHNY, CDR2 SVGAGI (reference sequence). The CDR3 nucleotides are TGTGCCAGCAGCCTGGACAGGGAGCAGACCCAGTACTTC. Its translation: CASSLDREQTQYF.

The chain is built from TRBV5-1 and TRBJ2-5; TRBD2 agrees at 10 bases. Germline CDR1 SGHRS, CDR2 YFSETQ. Trimming at V came to 3 bases and at J to 2 bases, leaving 4 bases not matched to a gene. This CDR3 is 15 amino acids long. Here the CDR3 DNA reads TGCGCCAGCAGCTGGGGGACTAGCGCTCAAGAGACCCAGTACTTC. It codes for CASSWGTSAQETQYF.

The chain carries TRBV6-4 and TRBJ2-5; D is undetermined. The CDR3 is made up of 16 amino acids. Germline CDR1 reads MRHNA; CDR2 reads SNTAGT. V was cut by 0 bases and J by 5 bases, with 16 bases left in between. This CDR3 reads CASSDSSSRARETQYF. The DNA for the CDR3 is TGTGCCAGCAGTGACTCATCAAGTCGGGCTAGGGAGACCCAGTACTTC.

This chain connects TRBV7-2 to TRBJ1-4, with 8 bases matching TRBD1. Trimming cost V 5 bases and J 7 bases; bases outside gene matches: 15. The CDR3 runs 17 residues. The germline V gene has CDR1 SGHTA and CDR2 FQGNSA. Here the CDR3 DNA reads TGTGCCAGCAGCCACGCCGATGGAAGACAGGGGCGTGAAAAACTGTTTTTT. The encoded protein is CASSHADGRQGREKLFF.

The chain has TRBV2 and TRBJ2-7, with TRBD1 identical over 7 bases. The CDR3 has 15 residues. The germline V gene encodes CDR1 SNHLY and CDR2 FYNNEI. J gave up 3 bases and V 5 bases, and 10 bases lay outside the gene matches. The CDR3 region is CASSKTGTVLYEQYV. In DNA form, the CDR3 reads TGTGCCAGCAGTAAAACCGGGACAGTGCTCTACGAGCAGTACGTC.

The chain carries TRBV5-1 and TRBJ1-1, with a tentative D call TRBD1 (6 bases). The CDR3 runs 15 residues. Germline values: CDR1 SGHRS, CDR2 YFSETQ. V was shortened by 0 bases and J by 3 bases, with 12 bases between the two germline ends. CDR3 sequence reads: CASSLGAGVDTEAFF. The CDR3 DNA follows: TGCGCCAGCAGCTTGGGGGCAGGGGTAGACACTGAAGCTTTCTTT.

This chain joins TRBV18 and TRBJ1-1; D gene uncertain. The CDR3 is 16 amino acids. Germline V lookup: CDR1 KGHSH, CDR2 LQKENI. The germline V and J ends were trimmed by 2 bases and 1 base, with 14 bases remaining between them. The CDR3 reads CASSPSNPGGNTEAFF. The CDR3 DNA reads TGTGCCAGCTCACCAAGTAACCCGGGCGGGAACACTGAAGCTTTCTTT.

The chain combines TRBV7-7 with TRBJ2-5, with 11 bases lining up with TRBD1. CDR3 size: 15 residues. V shed 5 bases, J shed 5 bases, and the junction held 7 bases outside the gene matches. CDR1 SSHAT and CDR2 FNYEAQ come from the germline V gene (reference sequence). In DNA, the CDR3 is TGTGCCAGCAGCGTCGGGACAGGGGGAGTGGAGACCCAGTACTTC. It specifies CASSVGTGGVETQYF.

This clone was observed a few times. This chain uses TRBV4-3 with TRBJ2-1, with D maybe TRBD1 (5 bases). Per the germline V gene, CDR1 is LGHNA and CDR2 is YSLEER. The CDR3 is made up of 13 amino acids. The V and J ends lost 1 base and 9 bases respectively, with 10 bases between them. In DNA form, the CDR3 reads TGCGCCAGCAGCCAAGTCTCAGGGTTTGAGCAGTTCTTC. This encodes CASSQVSGFEQFF.

This clone came up a few times. This sequence joins TRBV7-2 and TRBJ1-5, with D unclear. This CDR3 spans 11 amino acids. The V gene's germline CDR1 is SGHTA and CDR2 FQGNSA. The ends were cut back, 5 bases at V and 9 bases at J, with 8 bases in the middle. The CDR3 DNA follows: TGTGCCAGCAGCGTACCGGGGCCCCAGCATTTT. Its translation is CASSVPGPQHF.

The V and J genes are TRBV6-5 and TRBJ2-3; 8 bases map to TRBD2. The CDR3 spans 16 residues. J lost 6 bases, V lost 4 bases, and 12 bases had no gene match. Per germline, CDR1 MNHEY and CDR2 SVGAGI. CDR3 region: CASSSMDGGANDTQYF. CDR3 nucleotide sequence: TGTGCCAGCAGTTCGATGGACGGGGGGGCCAACGATACGCAGTATTTT.

The J gene is TRBJ2-1, the V gene TRBV19; D uncertain. Trimming shortened V by 6 bases and J by 3 bases, and 9 bases separated the two germline ends. CDR3 length: 13 amino acids. The germline V gene encodes CDR1 LNHDA and CDR2 SQIVND (reference sequence). The CDR3 protein is CASRGELYNEQFF. The CDR3 nucleotides are TGTGCCAGTAGAGGCGAGCTCTACAATGAGCAGTTCTTC.

J is TRBJ1-1 and V is TRBV25-1; D ambiguous. Trimming removed 5 bases at V and 1 base at J, with 8 bases between. This CDR3 has 13 residues. Germline V gene data show CDR1 as MGHDK and CDR2 as SYGVNS. The CDR3 spells CASSNYQNTEAFF. CDR3 sequence (DNA): TGTGCCAGCAGTAACTATCAGAACACTGAAGCTTTCTTT. Full variable domain (remainder filled in from reference TRBV25-1 and TRBJ1-1): EADIYQTPRYLVIGTGKKITLECSQTMGHDKMYWYQQDPGMELHLIHYSYGVNSTEKGDLSSESTVSRIRTEHFPLTLESARPSHTSQYLCASSNYQNTEAFFGQGTRLTVV.

This chain links TRBV2 with TRBJ1-5; D uncertain. The CDR3 runs 13 residues. Trimming removed 5 bases at V and 1 base at J, with 6 bases between. Per the germline V gene, CDR1 is SNHLY and CDR2 is FYNNEI. CDR3 DNA sequence: TGTGCCAGCAGTCCTCAGAGCAATCAGCCCCAGCATTTT. Its protein product is CASSPQSNQPQHF.

The rearrangement uses TRBV7-9 and TRBJ2-7; 10 bases are shared with TRBD1. Per germline, CDR1 SEHNR and CDR2 FQNEAQ (reference sequence). This CDR3 is 17 amino acids long. Trimming removed 6 bases from V and 2 bases from J; junction bases left unmatched: 13. For the CDR3, the DNA is TGTGCCAGCAGTTCGGGGGGGGACAGGGGAAGGACCTACGAGCAGTACGTC. Protein product: CASSSGGDRGRTYEQYV.